The 9 T cell receptor beta chains in this list originate from one sample, sequenced in a study of blood T cell repertoires in COVID-19. Profiled with immunoSEQ multiplex PCR; TCRdb holds only in-frame clones, not every one. The table lists around 180,000 clones, around 87% of them singletons. What was sequenced was peripheral blood. Source of these receptors: a man between 35 and 55 years old with active or convalescent COVID-19.

This clone was detected only a few times. The chain combines TRBV6-6 with TRBJ2-1, with 10 bases aligning to TRBD1. Trimming cost V 4 bases and J 7 bases; bases outside gene matches: 4. This CDR3 has 14 residues. Germline V gives CDR1 MNHNY, CDR2 SVGAGI (reference sequence). CDR3 nucleotides: TGTGCCAGCAGTTCGGACAGGGGGGAAAATGAGCAGTTCTTC. Its protein product is CASSSDRGENEQFF.

The genes are TRBV13 and TRBJ2-2; D may be TRBD1 (6 bases). Per the germline V gene, CDR1 is PRHDT and CDR2 is FYEKMQ (reference sequence). V lost 7 bases and J lost 0, with 15 bases in between. The CDR3 has 16 amino acids. CDR3 bases: TGTGCCAGCAATCCCGGGCAGGGGACGAACACCGGGGAGCTGTTTTTT. Its translation: CASNPGQGTNTGELFF.

V is TRBV28 and J is TRBJ2-1; D might be TRBD1 (5 bases). V dropped 3 bases and J dropped 7 bases, with 10 bases sitting between them. The CDR3 extends over 13 amino acids. Germline V lookup: CDR1 MDHEN, CDR2 SYDVKM. The CDR3 DNA is TGTGCCAGCAGTTTTGTGGGGCGAAATGAGCAGTTCTTC. Protein sequence: CASSFVGRNEQFF.

This clone was picked up one time. The V call is TRBV29-1, the J call TRBJ1-1; D unresolved. CDR1 is SQVTM and CDR2 is ANQGSEA in the germline V gene. Trimming removed 1 base at V and 2 bases at J, with 8 bases between. This CDR3 has 13 amino acids. The CDR3 DNA sequence: TGCAGCGTTGAAGTGGGAGGAAACACTGAAGCTTTCTTT. It yields the protein CSVEVGGNTEAFF.

This clone occurred a few times. The chain employs TRBV15 and TRBJ2-3, with D tentatively TRBD2 (7 bases). Trimming cost V 6 bases and J 4 bases, with 14 bases left between them. The CDR3 has 14 residues. Germline V CDR1 and CDR2: LNHNV, YYDKDF (reference sequence). The DNA for the CDR3 is TGTGCCACCAGAAGGAGGGGGGGGGCAGATACGCAGTATTTT. Protein sequence: CATRRRGGADTQYF.

The CDR3 bases are TGTGCCAGCAGCTTGGATGTTAGCGGGGTTGAGACCCAGTACTTC. Its protein product is CASSLDVSGVETQYF. The V gene is TRBV5-5, the J gene TRBJ2-5; 8 bases are shared with TRBD2. The V gene end was trimmed by 0 bases and the J gene end by 5 bases; junction bases not matched to a gene: 6. CDR1 and CDR2 (germline): SGHKS, YYEKEE (reference sequence). The length of the CDR3 is 15 residues.

The chain joins TRBV13 to TRBJ1-2; D is unclear. The CDR3 runs 13 residues. V was cut by 1 base and J by 7 bases, with 10 bases left in between. Looked up from germline, CDR1 is PRHDT and CDR2 is FYEKMQ (reference sequence). CDR3 sequence reads: CASSLEERGGYTF. The DNA of the CDR3 is TGTGCCAGCAGCTTAGAGGAGCGGGGTGGCTACACCTTC.

A single count supports this clone. The rearrangement joins TRBV3-1 (or the pseudogene TRBV3-2) to TRBJ1-1; weak D call: TRBD1 (5 bases). V was clipped by 0 bases and J by 9 bases, with 14 bases between them. This CDR3 contains 14 residues. Per the germline V gene, CDR1 is LGHDT and CDR2 is YNNKEL (reference sequence). CDR3 loop: CASSQDTGRGKAFF. The CDR3 DNA sequence: TGTGCCAGCAGCCAAGATACGGGGAGGGGTAAAGCTTTCTTT.

The J gene is TRBJ2-1, the V gene TRBV6-6, with 7 positions matching TRBD2. Germline values: CDR1 MNHNY, CDR2 SVGAGI (reference sequence). The CDR3 has 16 residues. The V segment lost 4 bases and the J segment 0 bases; nucleotides outside the gene matches: 6. For the CDR3, the DNA is TGTGCCAGCAGTTTCCGCGGCGGGGGCTCCTACAATGAGCAGTTCTTC. Translated, it gives CASSFRGGGSYNEQFF.